This T cell receptor beta chain was identified during a study of blood T cell repertoires in COVID-19. Turning to the study itself: Italy, Spain and the United States were the sources of the convalescent and acute COVID-19 samples.

V was clipped by 4 bases and J by 0 bases, with 11 bases between them. This CDR3 comprises 15 residues. The germline V gene encodes CDR1 SGDLS and CDR2 YYNGEE. Study processing details: Researchers report that nucleated cell counts were estimated from reference gene primer amplification. Here immunoSEQ multiplex PCR was the method, and the copy in TCRdb shows in-frame clones only, minus some. D and trimming were read from the DNA, whereas the V and J calls and clone size are those reported in that table. Among 450,000 or so clones listed, around nine tenths were seen once. The gene calls are TRBV9 and TRBJ2-1, with a tentative D call TRBD1 (6 bases). The sequenced material came from peripheral blood. This receptor was obtained from a woman aged 40 to 49 with COVID-19, enrolled during active disease. CDR3 sequence (DNA): TGTGCCAGCAGCCTGGGACATCGCTCCTACAATGAGCAGTTCTTC. It specifies CASSLGHRSYNEQFF.